The T cell receptor beta chain described here comes from a study of T cell responses to AZD1222 COVID-19 vaccine. General study findings and limits: Epitopes outside B.1.351 and B.1.1.7 mutated regions reportedly drew nearly half of spike TCRs. Only six AZD1222 recipients tested seropositive at baseline. Donors skewed white British and female; clonal diversity was possibly underestimated.

TCRdb's copy holds only in-frame clones and misses some; the assay was immunoSEQ multiplex PCR. The sample lists nearly 200,000 clones, about 94% occurring once. The length of the CDR3 is 14 residues. Germline CDR1 MNHEY, CDR2 SMNVEV (reference sequence). V lost 4 bases, J lost 8 bases, and 7 bases stayed unmatched. Concerning this clone: Its target is not known.

This receptor was taken from an adult who received the AZD1222 COVID-19 vaccine. Sample: peripheral blood, taken 28 days after the second AZD1222 dose. V and J are TRBV27 and TRBJ1-4, with TRBD1 matching 7 bases. This CDR3 reads CASSSTGAGEKLFF. CDR3 DNA sequence: TGTGCCAGCAGTTCTACAGGGGCCGGAGAAAAACTGTTTTTT.